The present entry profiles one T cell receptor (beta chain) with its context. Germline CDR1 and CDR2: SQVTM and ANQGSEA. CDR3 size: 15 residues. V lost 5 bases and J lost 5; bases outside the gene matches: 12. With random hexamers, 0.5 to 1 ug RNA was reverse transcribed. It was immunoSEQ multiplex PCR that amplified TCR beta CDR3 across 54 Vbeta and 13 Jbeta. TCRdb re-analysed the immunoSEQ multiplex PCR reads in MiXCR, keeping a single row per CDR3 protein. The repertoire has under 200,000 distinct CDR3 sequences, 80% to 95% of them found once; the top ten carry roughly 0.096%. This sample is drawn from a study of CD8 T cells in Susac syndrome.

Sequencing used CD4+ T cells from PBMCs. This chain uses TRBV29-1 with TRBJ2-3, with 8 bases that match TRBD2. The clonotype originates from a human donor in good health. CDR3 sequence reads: CSVPRGAGAGDTQYF. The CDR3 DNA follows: TGCAGCGTTCCGCGGGGAGCGGGGGCGGGAGATACGCAGTATTTT.